This T cell receptor (beta chain) stems from a study of control samples from healthy donors and cancer patients. TCRdb keeps only in-frame clones here, not all; method: immunoSEQ multiplex PCR. The repertoire holds 150,000 to 200,000 clones, with roughly 89% as singletons. V was cut by 1 base and J by 6 bases, with 4 bases left in between. Germline-derived CDR1 and CDR2 are SGHVS and FNYEAQ. This CDR3 has 12 amino acids. The source material was blood. The receptor was derived from a woman younger than 45 in good health. This chain joins TRBV7-6 and TRBJ2-1; no clear D. The CDR3 DNA follows: TGTGCCAGCAGCTTAGGCCGCAATGAGCAGTTCTTC. Translated: CASSLGRNEQFF.